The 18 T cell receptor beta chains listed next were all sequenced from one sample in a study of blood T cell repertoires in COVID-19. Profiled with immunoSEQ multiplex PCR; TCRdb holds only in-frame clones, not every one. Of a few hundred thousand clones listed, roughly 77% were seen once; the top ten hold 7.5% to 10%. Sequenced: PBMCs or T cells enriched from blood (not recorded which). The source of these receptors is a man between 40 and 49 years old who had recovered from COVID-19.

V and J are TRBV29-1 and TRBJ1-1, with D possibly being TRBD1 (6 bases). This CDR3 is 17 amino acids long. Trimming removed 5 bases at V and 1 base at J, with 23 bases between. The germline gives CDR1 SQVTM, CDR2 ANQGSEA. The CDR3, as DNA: TGCAGCGTTCCCTCCCGCGCGACGCGGGGGCAGAACACTGAAGCTTTCTTT. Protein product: CSVPSRATRGQNTEAFF.

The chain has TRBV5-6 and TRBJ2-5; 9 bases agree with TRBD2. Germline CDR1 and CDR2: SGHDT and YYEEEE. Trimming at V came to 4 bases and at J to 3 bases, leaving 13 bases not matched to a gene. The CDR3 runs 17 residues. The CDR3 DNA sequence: TGTGCCAGCAGCCTCCCATTGCGGGAGGGCCGGGAAGAGACCCAGTACTTC. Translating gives CASSLPLREGREETQYF.

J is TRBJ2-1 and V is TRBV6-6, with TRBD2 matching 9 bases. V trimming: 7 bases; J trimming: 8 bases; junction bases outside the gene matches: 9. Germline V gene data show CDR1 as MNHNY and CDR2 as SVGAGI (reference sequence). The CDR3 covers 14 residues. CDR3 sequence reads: CASTGTSPTYEQFF. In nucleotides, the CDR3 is TGTGCCAGCACCGGGACTAGCCCGACTTATGAGCAGTTCTTC.

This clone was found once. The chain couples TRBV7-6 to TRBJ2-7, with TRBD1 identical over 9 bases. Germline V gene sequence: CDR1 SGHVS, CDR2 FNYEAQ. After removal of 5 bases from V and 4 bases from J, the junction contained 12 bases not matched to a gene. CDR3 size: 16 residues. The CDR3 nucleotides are TGTGCCAGCAGCCGCACCACAGGGGGCGTCGGGTACGAGCAGTACTTC. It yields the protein CASSRTTGGVGYEQYF.

CDR3 nucleotides: TGTGCCAGCAGCTCACCCGCCGGCAGGGGGCGGGGGGGCCTAACCGGGGAGCTGTTTTTT. The encoded protein is CASSSPAGRGRGGLTGELFF. This chain links TRBV9 with TRBJ2-2; D might be TRBD2 (9 bases). The V gene's germline CDR1 is SGDLS and CDR2 YYNGEE. This CDR3 spans 20 amino acids. The V and J ends lost 4 bases and 5 bases respectively, with 30 bases between them. Based on the CDR3 plus reference TRBV9 and TRBJ2-2, the full variable domain is DSGVTQTPKHLITATGQRVTLRCSPRSGDLSVYWYQQSLDQGLQFLIQYYNGEERAKGNILERFSAQQFPDLHSELNLSSLELGDSALYFCASSSPAGRGRGGLTGELFFGEGSRLTVL.

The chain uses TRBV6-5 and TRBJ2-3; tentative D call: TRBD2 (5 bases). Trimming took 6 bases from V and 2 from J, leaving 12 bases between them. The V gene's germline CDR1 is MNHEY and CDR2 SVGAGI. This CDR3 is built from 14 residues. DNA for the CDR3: TGTGCCAGCAGGACTCGGGGAGACACAGATACGCAGTATTTT. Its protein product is CASRTRGDTDTQYF.

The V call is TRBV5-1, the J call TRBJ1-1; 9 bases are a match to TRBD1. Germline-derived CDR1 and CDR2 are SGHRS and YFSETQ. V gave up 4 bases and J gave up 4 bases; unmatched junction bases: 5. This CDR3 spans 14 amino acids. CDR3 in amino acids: CASSGMTGGTEAFF. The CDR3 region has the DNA TGCGCCAGCAGCGGAATGACAGGGGGCACTGAAGCTTTCTTT.

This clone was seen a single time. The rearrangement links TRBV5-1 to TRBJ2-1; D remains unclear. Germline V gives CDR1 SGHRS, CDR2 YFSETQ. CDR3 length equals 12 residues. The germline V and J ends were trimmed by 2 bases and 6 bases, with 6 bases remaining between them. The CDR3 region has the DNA TGCGCCAGCAGCTTTTTCCGCAATGAGCAGTTCTTC. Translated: CASSFFRNEQFF.

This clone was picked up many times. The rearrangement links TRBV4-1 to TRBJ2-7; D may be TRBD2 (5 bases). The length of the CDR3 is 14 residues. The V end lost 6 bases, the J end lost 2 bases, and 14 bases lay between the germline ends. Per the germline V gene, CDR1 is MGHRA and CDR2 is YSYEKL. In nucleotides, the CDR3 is TGCGCCAGCAGGCGGTCCCTCGGGGCCTACGAGCAGTACTTC. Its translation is CASRRSLGAYEQYF.

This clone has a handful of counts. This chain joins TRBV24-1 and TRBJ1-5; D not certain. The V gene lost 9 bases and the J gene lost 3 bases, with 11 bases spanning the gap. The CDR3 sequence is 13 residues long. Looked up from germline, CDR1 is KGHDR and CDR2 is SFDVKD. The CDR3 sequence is CATGAASNQPQHF. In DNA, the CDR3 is TGTGCCACCGGCGCAGCGTCCAATCAGCCCCAGCATTTT.

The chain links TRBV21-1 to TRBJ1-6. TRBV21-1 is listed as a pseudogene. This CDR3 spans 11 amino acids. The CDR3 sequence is CASRGSSPLHF. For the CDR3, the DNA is TGTGCCAGCAGGGGGAGTTCACCCCTCCACTTT.

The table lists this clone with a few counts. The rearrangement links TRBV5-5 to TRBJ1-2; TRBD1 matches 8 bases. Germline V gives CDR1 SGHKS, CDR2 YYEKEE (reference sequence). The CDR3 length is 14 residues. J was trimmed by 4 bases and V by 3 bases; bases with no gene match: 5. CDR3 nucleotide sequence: TGTGCCAGCAGCTCAGGGACAGGAACCTATGGCTACACCTTC. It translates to CASSSGTGTYGYTF.

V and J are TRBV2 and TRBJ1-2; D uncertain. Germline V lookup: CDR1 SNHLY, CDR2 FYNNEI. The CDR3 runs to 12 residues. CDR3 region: CAAGGQNYGYTF. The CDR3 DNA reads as TGTGCGGCGGGTGGGCAAAACTATGGCTACACCTTC.

CDR3 sequence reads: CASSLTGGESPGYTF. The CDR3 DNA is TGCGCCAGCAGCTTGACAGGGGGGGAGTCGCCCGGCTACACCTTC. This chain links TRBV5-1 with TRBJ1-2, with 8 bases aligning to TRBD1. The CDR3 extends over 15 amino acids. Germline lookup yields CDR1 SGHRS and CDR2 YFSETQ. V dropped 1 base and J dropped 8; count of bases not matched to a gene: 10.

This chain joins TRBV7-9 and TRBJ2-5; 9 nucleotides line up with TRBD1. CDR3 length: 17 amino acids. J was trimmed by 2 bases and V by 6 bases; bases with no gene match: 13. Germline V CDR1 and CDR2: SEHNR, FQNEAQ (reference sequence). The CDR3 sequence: CASSPWRRTGAQETQYF. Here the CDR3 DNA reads TGTGCCAGCAGTCCCTGGCGGAGGACAGGGGCTCAAGAGACCCAGTACTTC.

Here the CDR3 reads CASWREKVADTQYF. The CDR3 nucleotides are TGTGCCAGCTGGCGGGAGAAGGTAGCAGATACGCAGTATTTT. The V call is TRBV6-5, the J call TRBJ2-3; 7 nucleotides line up with TRBD2. The length of the CDR3 is 14 residues. The trim removed 8 bases at V and 4 bases at J, leaving 9 bases unmatched. The V gene's germline CDR1 is MNHEY and CDR2 SVGAGI.

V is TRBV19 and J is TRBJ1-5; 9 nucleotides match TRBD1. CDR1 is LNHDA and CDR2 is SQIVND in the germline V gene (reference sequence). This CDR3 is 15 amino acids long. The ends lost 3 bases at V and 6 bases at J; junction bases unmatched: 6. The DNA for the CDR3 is TGTGCCAGTAGTATTGACAGGGGGTTTGCTCAGCCCCAGCATTTT. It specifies CASSIDRGFAQPQHF.

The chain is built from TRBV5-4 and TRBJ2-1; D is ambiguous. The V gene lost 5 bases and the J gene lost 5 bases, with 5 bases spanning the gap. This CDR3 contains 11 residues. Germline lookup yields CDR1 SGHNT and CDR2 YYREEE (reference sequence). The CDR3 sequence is CASSSDNEQFF. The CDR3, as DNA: TGTGCCAGCAGTTCGGACAATGAGCAGTTCTTC. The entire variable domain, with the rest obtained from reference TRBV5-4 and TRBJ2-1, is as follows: ETGVTQSPTHLIKTRGQQVTLRCSSQSGHNTVSWYQQALGQGPQFIFQYYREEENGRGNFPPRFSGLQFPNYSSELNVNALELDDSALYLCASSSDNEQFFGPGTRLTVL.